The clone carrying this T cell receptor (beta chain) turned up a few times. Relative to the germline gene, one junction end is altered; a read error may explain this. This entry comes from a study of regulatory T cells in long-lasting Graves disease. Time point denoted: persistent/refractory GD, antithyroid drugs over 5 years with positive TRAb. The authors made the TCR library using RNA they extracted from PBMCs. There are 16 residues in the CDR3. Germline V gene data show CDR1 as SSHAT and CDR2 as FNYEAQ (reference sequence). iRepertoire HTBI primers and Arm-PCR of CDR3 regions built TCR beta libraries. TCRdb independently ran MiXCR on the multiplex PCR reads; one entry per CDR3 protein. Of over 250,000 distinct CDR3 sequences in the sample, 20% to 25% were seen once.

The sample consisted of peripheral blood mononuclear cells (PBMCs), taken when the disease was refractory, from a patient treated with antithyroid drugs. The V and J genes are TRBV7-7 and TRBJ2-5, with 10 bases identical to TRBD1. The TCR originated in a female donor with Graves disease. CDR3 loop: CASTPTGTGVMETQYF. The CDR3 DNA sequence: TGTGCTAGCACCCCCACTGGGACAGGGGTGATGGAGACCCAGTACTTC.